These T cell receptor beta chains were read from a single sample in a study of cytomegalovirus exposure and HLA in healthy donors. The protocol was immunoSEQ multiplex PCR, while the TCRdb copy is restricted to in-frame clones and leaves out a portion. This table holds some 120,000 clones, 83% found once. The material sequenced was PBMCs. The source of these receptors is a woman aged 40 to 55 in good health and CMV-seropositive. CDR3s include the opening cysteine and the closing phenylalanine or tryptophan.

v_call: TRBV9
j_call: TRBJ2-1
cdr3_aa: CASSVASGIGNEQFF

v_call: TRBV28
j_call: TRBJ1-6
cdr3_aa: CASSLGSGYASPLHF

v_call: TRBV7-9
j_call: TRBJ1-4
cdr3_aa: CASSLGALYSELFF

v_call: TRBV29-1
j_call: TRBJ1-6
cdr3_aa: CSVEVGSGSPLHF

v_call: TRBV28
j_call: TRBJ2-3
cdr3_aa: CASSASIEWYTQYF

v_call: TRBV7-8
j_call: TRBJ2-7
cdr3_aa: CASSLVGDRHRQYF

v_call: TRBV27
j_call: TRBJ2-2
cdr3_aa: CASTIDPSGRADGELFF

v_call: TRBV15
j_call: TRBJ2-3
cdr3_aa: CATSRDRPAGGLDTQYF

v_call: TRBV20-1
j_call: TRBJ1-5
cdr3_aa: CSATGDQPQHF

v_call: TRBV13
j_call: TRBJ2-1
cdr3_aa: CASSSDSTGLSYNEQFF

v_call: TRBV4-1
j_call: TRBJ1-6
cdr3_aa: CASSQDEGSYNSPLHF

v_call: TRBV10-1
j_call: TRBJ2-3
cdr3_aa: CASSEFQGSTDTQYF

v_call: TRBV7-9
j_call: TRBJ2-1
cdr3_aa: CASSHPIAGPSYNEQFF

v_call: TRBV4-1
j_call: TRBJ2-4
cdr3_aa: CASSQGPRGEGRAKNIQYF

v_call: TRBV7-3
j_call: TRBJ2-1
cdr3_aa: CASSLVGTGLNNEQFF

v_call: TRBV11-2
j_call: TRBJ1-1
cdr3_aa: CASSLDLTGNTEAFF

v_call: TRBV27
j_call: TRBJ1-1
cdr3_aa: CASSLRQAYEAFF

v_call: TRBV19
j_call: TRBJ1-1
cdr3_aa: CASSMWAGLNTEAFF

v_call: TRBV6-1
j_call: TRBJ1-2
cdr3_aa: CASSPVQGSYGYTF

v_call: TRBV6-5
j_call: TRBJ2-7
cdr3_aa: CASSYSAGPGEQYF

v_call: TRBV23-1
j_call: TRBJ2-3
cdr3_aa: CASGTRGDTQYF

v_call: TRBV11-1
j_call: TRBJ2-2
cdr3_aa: CASSPSPTAANTGELFF

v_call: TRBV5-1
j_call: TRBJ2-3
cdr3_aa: CASSRTGFDTDTQYF

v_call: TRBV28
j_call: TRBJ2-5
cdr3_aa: CASREQGQETQYF

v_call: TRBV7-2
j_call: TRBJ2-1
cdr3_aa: CASSGWGGRGEQFF

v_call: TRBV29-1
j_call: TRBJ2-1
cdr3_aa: CSVEFGGNEQFF

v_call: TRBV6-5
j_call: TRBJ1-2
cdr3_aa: CASSRTTNNYGYTF

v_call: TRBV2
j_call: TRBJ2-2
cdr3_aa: CASIREPNTGELFF

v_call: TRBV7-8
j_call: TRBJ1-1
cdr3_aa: CASSLHRERNTEAFF

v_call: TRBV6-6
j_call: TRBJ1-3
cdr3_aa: CASSRPGFSSGNTIYF

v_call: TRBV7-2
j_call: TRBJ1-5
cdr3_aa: CASSLVRQGRNQPQHF

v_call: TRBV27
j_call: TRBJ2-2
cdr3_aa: CASSLVAGVSGELFF

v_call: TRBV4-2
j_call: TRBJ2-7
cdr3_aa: CASSQEWGGTLLGLYEQYF

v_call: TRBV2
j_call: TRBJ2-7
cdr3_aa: CASSESTSGGYEQYF

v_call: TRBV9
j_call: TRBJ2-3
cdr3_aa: CASSSGLAMGTDTQYF

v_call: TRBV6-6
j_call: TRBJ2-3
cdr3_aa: CASSLSLASTDTQYF

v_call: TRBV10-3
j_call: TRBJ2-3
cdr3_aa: CAISRGTSLGQDTQYF

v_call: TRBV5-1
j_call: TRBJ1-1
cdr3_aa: CASSLQDRNTEAFF

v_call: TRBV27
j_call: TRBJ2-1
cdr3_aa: CASSYGSYNEQFF

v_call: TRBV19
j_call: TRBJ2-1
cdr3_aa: CASRLAGQVHEQFF

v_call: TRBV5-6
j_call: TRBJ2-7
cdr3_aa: CASRFADRNEQYF

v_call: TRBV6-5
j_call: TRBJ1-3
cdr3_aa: CASSYSLLGSGNTIYF

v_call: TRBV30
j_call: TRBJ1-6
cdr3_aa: CARQDTNSPLHF

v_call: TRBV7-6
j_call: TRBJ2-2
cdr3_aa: CASSLRTGELFF

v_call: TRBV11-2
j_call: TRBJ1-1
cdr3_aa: CASSITGEAFF

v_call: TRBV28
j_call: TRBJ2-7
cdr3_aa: CASREGLAESYEQYF

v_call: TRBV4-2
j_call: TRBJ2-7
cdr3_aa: CASSQGAYEQYF

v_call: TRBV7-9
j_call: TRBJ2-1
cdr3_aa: CASRDSGSRDEQFF

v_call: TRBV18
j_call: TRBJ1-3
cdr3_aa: CASSLPGGTGNTIYF

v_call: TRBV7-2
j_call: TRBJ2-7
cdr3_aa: CASSTRTGRIEQYF

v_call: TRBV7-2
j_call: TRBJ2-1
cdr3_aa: CASSLGLAGDEQFF

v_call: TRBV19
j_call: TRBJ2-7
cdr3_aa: CASSIEPTGINEQYF

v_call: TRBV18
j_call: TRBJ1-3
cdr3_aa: CASSKIQGPLSRNTIYF

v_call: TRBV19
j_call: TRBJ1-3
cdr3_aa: CASSISGGNTIYF